The 22 T cell receptor beta chains below come from one sample, sequenced in a study of shared clonotypes between healthy human individuals. Some clones are missing from TCRdb's copy, which holds only in-frame ones; the method was immunoSEQ multiplex PCR. The sample holds some 2.1 million clones; around 95% are singletons and the top ten take more than 1.5%. Naive CD8 cells were CD45RO-negative, positively selected for CCR7, excluding terminally differentiated effector memory CD45RA+ cells. Sequenced sample: naive CD8+ T cells from PBMCs. These receptors came from a young man in good health. Some clones in this sample may be carry-over from other donors' samples.

The chain carries TRBV19 and TRBJ2-7, with D possibly TRBD2 on 5 matching bases. Germline V CDR1 and CDR2: LNHDA, SQIVND (reference sequence). Trimming stripped 1 base from V and 6 bases from J, with 13 bases between. The CDR3 sequence is 14 residues long. CDR3 amino acids: CASSIGPSMGEQYF. DNA of the CDR3: TGTGCCAGTAGTATAGGCCCTAGCATGGGCGAGCAGTACTTC. The variable domain in full, completed from reference TRBV19 and TRBJ2-7, reads DGGITQSPKYLFRKEGQNVTLSCEQNLNHDAMYWYRQDPGQGLRLIYYSQIVNDFQKGDIAEGYSVSREKKESFPLTVTSAQKNPTAFYLCASSIGPSMGEQYFGPGTRLTVT.

The genes are TRBV5-1 and TRBJ2-1, with D possibly TRBD1 on 6 matching bases. The ends were cut back, 0 bases at V and 2 bases at J, with 9 bases in the middle. The CDR3 is made up of 15 amino acids. Germline lookup yields CDR1 SGHRS and CDR2 YFSETQ. CDR3 loop: CASSLDRVTYNEQFF. DNA of the CDR3: TGCGCCAGCAGCTTGGACAGGGTAACCTACAATGAGCAGTTCTTC.

The V call is TRBV27, the J call TRBJ2-3, with 11 bases matching TRBD1. From germline, CDR1 is MNHEY and CDR2 SMNVEV (reference sequence). The CDR3 consists of 18 residues. The V segment lost 0 bases and the J segment 6 bases; nucleotides outside the gene matches: 11. Here the CDR3 DNA reads TGTGCCAGCAGTTTATCCACGGAGGGACAGGGGGACCTGGATACGCAGTATTTT. Translating gives CASSLSTEGQGDLDTQYF.

The rearrangement links TRBV11-2 to TRBJ2-1; tentatively, D is TRBD2 (5 bases). The CDR3 sequence is 14 residues long. Trimming shortened V by 1 base and J by 10 bases, and 14 bases separated the two germline ends. Germline V gives CDR1 SGHAT, CDR2 FQNNGV. The DNA of the CDR3 is TGTGCCAGCAGCTTAGCCCCCGCTAGCATCGAGCAGTTCTTC. It yields the protein CASSLAPASIEQFF. Supplemented by reference TRBV11-2 and TRBJ2-1, the full variable domain reads EAGVAQSPRYKIIEKRQSVAFWCNPISGHATLYWYQQILGQGPKLLIQFQNNGVVDDSQLPKDRFSAERLKGVDSTLKIQPAKLEDSAVYLCASSLAPASIEQFFGPGTRLTVL.

The V gene is TRBV9, the J gene TRBJ2-3; D ambiguous. The CDR3 consists of 18 residues. CDR1 and CDR2 from the germline V gene are SGDLS and YYNGEE. Trimming took off 0 bases at V and 0 bases at J, with 17 bases between the two ends. The CDR3 reads CASSVVPDFSSSTDTQYF. DNA for the CDR3: TGTGCCAGCAGCGTAGTGCCGGATTTCTCTTCTAGCACAGATACGCAGTATTTT.

CDR3 nucleotide sequence: TGTGCCTGGAATCTGGGACAGGGATACGAGCAGTACTTC. This sequence encodes CAWNLGQGYEQYF. The rearrangement uses TRBV30 and TRBJ2-7; 9 nucleotides match TRBD1. V trimming: 4 bases; J trimming: 4 bases; junction bases outside the gene matches: 5. The CDR3 length is 13 residues. Germline V gene lookup returns CDR1 GTSNPN and CDR2 SVGIG (reference sequence). Variable domain in full (rest from reference TRBV30 and TRBJ2-7): SQTIHQWPATLVQPVGSPLSLECTVEGTSNPNLYWYRQAAGRGLQLLFYSVGIGQISSEVPQNLSASRPQDRQFILSSKKLLLSDSGFYLCAWNLGQGYEQYFGPGTRLTVT.

This clone has just one count. This chain joins TRBV30 and TRBJ2-6; weak D call: TRBD2 (6 bases). The CDR3 is 19 residues long. The ends were cut back, 1 base at V and 0 bases at J, with 19 bases in the middle. Germline CDR1 and CDR2: GTSNPN and SVGIG (reference sequence). The CDR3 loop is CAWSEGFGGQTSGANVLTF. The CDR3 nucleotides read TGTGCCTGGAGTGAAGGGTTCGGGGGTCAAACCTCTGGGGCCAACGTCCTGACTTTC.

The chain employs TRBV27 and TRBJ1-1; tentatively, D is TRBD1 (5 bases). The CDR3 runs 13 residues. Germline CDR1 and CDR2: MNHEY and SMNVEV (reference sequence). V lost 6 bases and J 5 bases, leaving 13 bases between the germline ends. The CDR3 DNA sequence: TGTGCCAGCAGCATGCAGGGTTTAACTGAAGCTTTCTTT. It yields the protein CASSMQGLTEAFF.

The V call is TRBV11-2, the J call TRBJ2-4; 7 bases align to TRBD2. The CDR3 totals 16 residues. Germline assignment: CDR1 SGHAT and CDR2 FQNNGV. V was pared by 5 bases and J by 0 bases, with 7 bases of the junction left unmatched. CDR3 DNA sequence: TGTGCCAGCAGCCCCGGACTAGGCATAGCCAAAAACATTCAGTACTTC. It specifies CASSPGLGIAKNIQYF.

CDR3 DNA sequence: TGTGCCAGCAGCCTGACTCACACCGAGCAGTACTTC. Residues: CASSLTHTEQYF. This chain uses TRBV11-2 with TRBJ2-7; no reliable D call. Germline V CDR1 and CDR2: SGHAT, FQNNGV. The CDR3 consists of 12 residues. The V end was cut by 5 bases, the J end by 6 bases, with 11 bases between.

The rearrangement uses TRBV27 and TRBJ2-6; perhaps D is TRBD1 or TRBD2 (6 bases each). Between the trimmed V and J ends, which lost 1 base and 3 bases, there was a span of 10 bases. The germline V gene encodes CDR1 MNHEY and CDR2 SMNVEV (reference sequence). The CDR3 runs 16 residues. The CDR3 spells CASSLLGGYGANVLTF. For the CDR3, the DNA is TGTGCCAGCAGTTTATTGGGGGGCTATGGGGCCAACGTCCTGACTTTC.

The chain has TRBV11-2 and TRBJ2-1; the match to TRBD2 covers 10 bases. Germline-derived CDR1 and CDR2 are SGHAT and FQNNGV. V shed 0 bases and J 3 bases; nucleotides not matched to a gene: 5. The CDR3 loop spans 17 amino acids. CDR3 residues: CASSLDQREGGYNEQFF. CDR3 coding DNA: TGTGCCAGCAGCTTAGATCAGCGGGAGGGCGGCTACAATGAGCAGTTCTTC. Combining the CDR3 with reference TRBV11-2 and TRBJ2-1 gives the whole variable domain EAGVAQSPRYKIIEKRQSVAFWCNPISGHATLYWYQQILGQGPKLLIQFQNNGVVDDSQLPKDRFSAERLKGVDSTLKIQPAKLEDSAVYLCASSLDQREGGYNEQFFGPGTRLTVL.

This chain connects TRBV6-4 to TRBJ2-1; 9 bases line up with TRBD2. The germline V gene has CDR1 MRHNA and CDR2 SNTAGT. CDR3 length: 14 amino acids. J gave up 3 bases and V 5 bases, and 2 bases lay outside the gene matches. The CDR3 loop is CASSPTSGYNEQFF. DNA for the CDR3: TGTGCCAGCAGTCCGACTAGCGGCTACAATGAGCAGTTCTTC.

This chain joins TRBV11-1 and TRBJ2-7; D may be TRBD1 (5 bases). This CDR3 is built from 13 residues. V lost 2 bases to trimming and J lost 3 bases, with 8 bases between them. Looked up from germline, CDR1 is SGHAT and CDR2 is FQDESV (reference sequence). As DNA, the CDR3 is TGTGCCAGCAGCTTAAGGGGCTACTACGAGCAGTACTTC. Translation: CASSLRGYYEQYF.

This chain connects TRBV27 to TRBJ2-7; D not resolved. Germline lookup yields CDR1 MNHEY and CDR2 SMNVEV (reference sequence). The CDR3 length is 14 residues. V was clipped by 2 bases and J by 3 bases, with 11 bases between them. The CDR3 region is CASSLRSPLYEQYF. The CDR3 DNA is TGTGCCAGCAGTTTACGGTCCCCGCTCTACGAGCAGTACTTC.

In this sample, this clone turned up once. The J gene is TRBJ1-5, the V gene TRBV9; no clear D. This CDR3 comprises 15 residues. From germline, CDR1 is SGDLS and CDR2 YYNGEE. Deletions cut 0 bases from V and 4 bases from J, with 11 bases between. The CDR3 nucleotides are TGTGCCAGCAGCGTAGACGGCAGACCAAATCAGCCCCAGCATTTT. It specifies CASSVDGRPNQPQHF.

This chain links TRBV7-9 with TRBJ2-5; TRBD1 might be the D (6 bases). The CDR3 is 14 amino acids. CDR1 and CDR2 from the germline V gene are SEHNR and FQNEAQ (reference sequence). V was shortened by 3 bases and J by 1 base, with 9 bases between the two germline ends. The CDR3 DNA reads TGTGCCAGCAGCTTCCAGGGGTCCCAAGAGACCCAGTACTTC. Its translation is CASSFQGSQETQYF. Full variable domain (remainder filled in from reference TRBV7-9 and TRBJ2-5): DTGVSQNPRHKITKRGQNVTFRCDPISEHNRLYWYRQTLGQGPEFLTYFQNEAQLEKSRLLSDRFSAERPKGSFSTLEIQRTEQGDSAMYLCASSFQGSQETQYFGPGTRLLVL.

V is TRBV28 and J is TRBJ2-5; tentatively, D is TRBD1 (6 bases). Germline V gene sequence: CDR1 MDHEN, CDR2 SYDVKM. This CDR3 spans 16 amino acids. Trimming shortened V by 7 bases and J by 0 bases, and 18 bases separated the two germline ends. The CDR3 region has the DNA TGTGCCAGCACCAGAAGGGGACACAGGGACCAAGAGACCCAGTACTTC. Protein sequence: CASTRRGHRDQETQYF.

This clone is a singleton in its sample. This chain joins TRBV15 and TRBJ2-3; TRBD2 might be the D (6 bases). The CDR3 loop spans 13 amino acids. Germline CDR1 reads LNHNV; CDR2 reads YYDKDF (reference sequence). The germline V and J ends were trimmed by 6 bases and 8 bases, with 15 bases remaining between them. CDR3 in DNA: TGTGCCACCAGGCGAAGACTAGATCCTACGCAGTATTTT. Amino acid sequence: CATRRRLDPTQYF. Full variable domain (outside the CDR3, taken from reference TRBV15 and TRBJ2-3): DAMVIQNPRYQVTQFGKPVTLSCSQTLNHNVMYWYQQKSSQAPKLLFHYYDKDFNNEADTPDNFQSRRPNTSFCFLDIRSPGLGDTAMYLCATRRRLDPTQYFGPGTRLTVL.

The V gene is TRBV13, the J gene TRBJ2-5; D is unresolved. V was cut by 5 bases and J by 7 bases, with 20 bases left in between. Germline V gives CDR1 PRHDT, CDR2 FYEKMQ (reference sequence). This CDR3 contains 15 residues. The CDR3 loop reads CASSPRGSGILTQYF. CDR3 DNA sequence: TGTGCCAGCAGCCCGCGTGGTTCTGGGATTTTGACCCAGTACTTC. The entire variable domain, with the rest obtained from reference TRBV13 and TRBJ2-5, is as follows: AAGVIQSPRHLIKEKRETATLKCYPIPRHDTVYWYQQGPGQDPQFLISFYEKMQSDKGSIPDRFSAQQFSDYHSELNMSSLELGDSALYFCASSPRGSGILTQYFGPGTRLLVL.

The chain couples TRBV7-9 to TRBJ2-7; the match to TRBD1 covers 12 bases. V dropped 4 bases and J dropped 5; count of bases not matched to a gene: 6. Germline V CDR1 and CDR2: SEHNR, FQNEAQ (reference sequence). The CDR3 has 15 residues. CDR3 DNA sequence: TGTGCCAGCAGCTCGGCGGGGACAGGGGGCAACGAGCAGTACTTC. Protein: CASSSAGTGGNEQYF.

This chain connects TRBV14 to TRBJ2-7; unclear D gene. The V end lost 0 bases, the J end lost 2 bases, and 11 bases lay between the germline ends. CDR3 length: 15 amino acids. Germline V gene data show CDR1 as SGHDN and CDR2 as FVKESK. The CDR3 region is CASSQDRRKTYEQYF. CDR3 coding DNA: TGTGCCAGCAGCCAAGATAGGCGTAAGACCTACGAGCAGTACTTC.